The rows below give T cell receptor beta chains drawn from one sample of a study of blood T cell repertoires in COVID-19. TCRdb's copy holds only in-frame clones and misses some; the assay was immunoSEQ multiplex PCR. Of 40,000 to 50,000 clones listed, under 90% were seen once; the top ten hold around a fifth. Source material: peripheral blood. The origin of the receptors is a man aged 45 to 65 with active COVID-19. Both conserved end residues are part of each CDR3. The D gene is left open where the match is weak. Clone size appears in some rows only: once, few, many, or a class for an expanded clone.

>-|TRBV2|TRBJ1-1|14|-
TGTGCCAGCAGGCTCAGGGTTAGCGGCACTGAAGCTTTCTTT
CASRLRVSGTEAFF
>-|TRBV2|TRBJ2-1|11|-
TGTGCCAGCTTGACTGGAGATGAGCAGTTCTTC
CASLTGDEQFF
>-|TRBV19|TRBJ2-6|14|once
TGTGCCAGTAGTCCTCCGTCGTCCACGGGAACACTGACTTTC
CASSPPSSTGTLTF
>-|TRBV28|TRBJ1-6|17|-
TGTGCCAGCAGTGCCCTTGGGTTAGGGGGATCGGGCTCACCCCTCCACTTT
CASSALGLGGSGSPLHF
>TRBD2|TRBV19|TRBJ2-3|15|-
TGTGCCACTGGGGGAGCGGGAGGAGGAACAGATACGCAGTATTTT
CATGGAGGGTDTQYF
>TRBD2|TRBV9|TRBJ2-7|16|-
TGTGCCAGCAGCTCCAGCATAGCGGGAGGACCTAATGGGCAGTACTTC
CASSSSIAGGPNGQYF
>TRBD1|TRBV6-2/TRBV6-3|TRBJ1-5|15|-
TGTGCCAGCAGTCGGCAGGGGGGAGAAGGTCAGCCCCAGCATTTT
CASSRQGGEGQPQHF
>TRBD1|TRBV18|TRBJ1-2|13|-
TGTGCCAGCTCACCCAGGGGGCGTTATGGCTACACCTTC
CASSPRGRYGYTF
>TRBD1|TRBV14|TRBJ2-7|15|-
TGTGCCAGCAGCCAAGGGCTCCAGGGGGAAAGGAGGCAGTACTTC
CASSQGLQGERRQYF
>-|TRBV6-5|TRBJ2-3|13|-
TGTGCCAGCAGGCCAGGGGTTGCAGATACGCAGTATTTT
CASRPGVADTQYF
>-|TRBV30|TRBJ2-1|12|-
TGTGCCTGGACCGGGGTGGGCAATGAGCAGTTCTTC
CAWTGVGNEQFF
>-|TRBV10-1|TRBJ2-3|15|-
TGCGCCAGCAGCGGAGGGGAACCTAGCACAGATACGCAGTATTTT
CASSGGEPSTDTQYF
>TRBD1|TRBV6-5|TRBJ2-5|14|-
TGTGCCAGCAGTTTCCAGGGGGTTCAGGAGACCCAGTACTTC
CASSFQGVQETQYF
>-|TRBV3-1/TRBV3-2|TRBJ1-1|15|-
TGTGCCAGCAGCCAAATTTGGACGGGAACGCCTGAAGCTTTCTTT
CASSQIWTGTPEAFF
>TRBD2|TRBV4-3|TRBJ2-7|16|once
TGCGCCAGCAGCCATCGGGCTAGCGGGAGGATTGGGGAGCAGTACTTC
CASSHRASGRIGEQYF
>TRBD1|TRBV3-1/TRBV3-2|TRBJ1-6|16|-
TGTGCCAGCAGCCAAGATTCATACGGGACAGGAGAGCCCCTCCACTTT
CASSQDSYGTGEPLHF
>-|TRBV2|TRBJ2-3|14|-
TGTGCCAGCAGTGAAAGGGACACTAGGGATACGCAGTATTTT
CASSERDTRDTQYF
>-|TRBV6-5|TRBJ2-2|15|-
TGTGCCAGCAGTTATTCTAACCGGGGAGGCCGGAGGCTGTTTTTT
CASSYSNRGGRRLFF
>-|TRBV27|TRBJ2-1|13|-
TGTGCCAGCAGTTTATCGGCTAGCAACGAGCAGTTCTTC
CASSLSASNEQFF
>-|TRBV29-1|TRBJ1-4|16|-
TGCAGCGTTGAATCTCAACTTGGGGCAGGCGGTCGAAAACTGTTTTTT
CSVESQLGAGGRKLFF
>-|TRBV7-9|TRBJ1-5|15|once
TGTGCCAGCAGCTTAGAGTCGAGTAGCAATCAGCCCCAGCATTTT
CASSLESSSNQPQHF